These 5 T cell receptor beta chains share one sample of origin, sequenced in a study of blood T cell repertoires in COVID-19. TCRdb's table, derived via immunoSEQ multiplex PCR, lists solely in-frame clones and lacks some. Of 150,000 to 200,000 clones in the sample, about 83% are singletons; the top ten hold approximately 18%. Sequencing input: peripheral blood. All receptors derive from a woman in her sixties or seventies who had recovered from COVID-19.

The DNA for the CDR3 is TGTGCCAGCAGTTACGGGGCCCAGGGCGGGAACGAGCAGTACTTC. Its protein product is CASSYGAQGGNEQYF. This chain links TRBV6-6 with TRBJ2-7; D may be TRBD2 (6 bases). Trimming took 2 bases from V and 5 from J, leaving 16 bases between them. CDR1 and CDR2 (germline): MNHNY, SVGAGI (reference sequence). The CDR3 has 15 residues.

J is TRBJ2-5 and V is TRBV5-8, with 10 positions matching TRBD1. The CDR3 sequence is 15 residues long. Germline-derived CDR1 and CDR2 are SGHTS and YDEGEE. V shed 4 bases and J 5 bases; nucleotides not matched to a gene: 8. CDR3 protein: CASSLDRGEWETQYF. The CDR3 DNA follows: TGTGCCAGCAGCCTGGACAGGGGGGAATGGGAGACCCAGTACTTC.

This clone was seen a single time. The chain joins TRBV28 to TRBJ2-7; TRBD2 might be the D (6 bases). Germline CDR1 is MDHEN and CDR2 is SYDVKM. The CDR3 totals 16 residues. V gave up 4 bases and J gave up 3 bases, with 19 bases separating them. The CDR3 nucleotides are TGTGCCAGCAGTTCCCGGCGGGGTTTGAGGGTCTACGAGCAGTACTTC. This codes for CASSSRRGLRVYEQYF.

The gene calls are TRBV27 and TRBJ2-7; TRBD1 agrees at 7 bases. There are 14 residues in the CDR3. Germline CDR1 reads MNHEY; CDR2 reads SMNVEV (reference sequence). Trimming took 7 bases from V and 3 from J; bases not matched to a gene: 9. The CDR3 DNA sequence: TGTGCCAGCACCACCCGGAACAGGGGCTACGAGCAGTACTTC. It specifies CASTTRNRGYEQYF.

The rearrangement links TRBV6-5 to TRBJ1-6; 7 nucleotides align to TRBD1. The V gene end was trimmed by 2 bases and the J gene end by 9 bases; junction bases not matched to a gene: 7. Germline CDR1 MNHEY, CDR2 SVGAGI. The CDR3 runs 15 residues. This CDR3 reads CASSYGQGGISPLHF. CDR3 bases: TGTGCCAGCAGTTACGGGCAGGGGGGTATTTCACCCCTCCACTTT.